Described below is a single T cell receptor beta chain sequence and its context. The entry originates in a study of blood T cell repertoires in COVID-19. In terms of age and location, participants ranged from roughly 18 to 89 years and lived in approximately 26 US areas. CDR1 is MNHEY and CDR2 is SVGAGI in the germline V gene. The CDR3 length is 12 residues. The ends were cut back, 8 bases at V and 8 bases at J, with 15 bases in the middle. Libraries were prepared by immunoSEQ multiplex PCR; TCRdb keeps only in-frame clonotypes and omits some of them. Of 200,000 to 250,000 clones listed, 65% to 85% are singletons.

The chain joins TRBV6-5 to TRBJ1-2; D is unclear. The clonotype was recovered from a woman in her forties who had recovered from COVID-19. Specimen: PBMCs or T cells enriched from blood (not recorded which). In nucleotides, the CDR3 is TGTGCCAGCGGGCAAGAGGGTCGCGGCTACACCTTC. The encoded protein is CASGQEGRGYTF.